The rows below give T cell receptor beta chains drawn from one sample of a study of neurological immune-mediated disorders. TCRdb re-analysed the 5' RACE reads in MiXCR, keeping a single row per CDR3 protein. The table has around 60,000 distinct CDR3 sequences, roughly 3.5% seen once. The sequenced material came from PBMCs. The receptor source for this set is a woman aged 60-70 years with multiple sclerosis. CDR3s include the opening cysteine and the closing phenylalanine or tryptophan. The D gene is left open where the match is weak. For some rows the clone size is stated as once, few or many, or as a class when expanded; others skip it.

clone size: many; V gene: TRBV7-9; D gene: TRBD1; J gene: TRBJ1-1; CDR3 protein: CASSSDRRNTEAFF; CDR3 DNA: TGTGCCAGCAGCTCGGACAGGCGGAACACTGAAGCTTTCTTT
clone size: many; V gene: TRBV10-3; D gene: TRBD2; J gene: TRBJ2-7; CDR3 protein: CAISGGLAGGRTYEQYF; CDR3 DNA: TGTGCCATCAGTGGGGGCCTAGCGGGAGGACGTACCTACGAGCAGTACTTC
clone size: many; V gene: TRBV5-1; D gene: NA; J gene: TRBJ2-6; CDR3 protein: CASSLGVAGANVLTF; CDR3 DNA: TGCGCCAGCAGCTTGGGTGTCGCTGGGGCCAACGTCCTGACTTTC
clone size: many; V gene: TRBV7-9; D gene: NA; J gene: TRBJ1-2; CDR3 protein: CASSFLNNYGYTF; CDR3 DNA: TGTGCCAGCAGCTTCTTAAATAACTATGGCTACACCTTC
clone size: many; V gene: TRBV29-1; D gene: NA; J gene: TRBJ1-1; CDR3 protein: CSVEWGEAFF; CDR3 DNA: TGCAGCGTTGAATGGGGTGAAGCTTTCTTT
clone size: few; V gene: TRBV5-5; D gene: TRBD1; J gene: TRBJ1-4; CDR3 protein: CASSDRTGGNEKLFF; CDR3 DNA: TGTGCCAGCAGCGACCGTACAGGGGGCAATGAAAAACTGTTTTTT
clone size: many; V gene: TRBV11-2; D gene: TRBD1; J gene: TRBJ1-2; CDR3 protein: CASSFGTGGPYGYTF; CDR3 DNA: TGTGCCAGCAGCTTTGGGACAGGGGGTCCCTATGGCTACACCTTC
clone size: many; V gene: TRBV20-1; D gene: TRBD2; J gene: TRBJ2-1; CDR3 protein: CSASPSGSNEQFF; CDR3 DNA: TGCAGTGCCAGCCCTAGCGGCTCCAATGAGCAGTTCTTC
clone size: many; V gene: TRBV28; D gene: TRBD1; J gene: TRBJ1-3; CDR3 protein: CASGTAGNTIYF; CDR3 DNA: TGTGCCAGTGGGACAGCAGGAAACACCATATATTTT
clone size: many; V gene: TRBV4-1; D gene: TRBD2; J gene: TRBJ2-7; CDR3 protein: CASSPILAGGEAYEQYF; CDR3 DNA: TGCGCCAGCAGCCCTATACTAGCGGGGGGCGAAGCCTACGAGCAGTACTTC
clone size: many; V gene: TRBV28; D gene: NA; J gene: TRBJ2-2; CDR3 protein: CAHRGHTGELFF; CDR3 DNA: TGTGCCCACCGGGGCCACACCGGGGAGCTGTTTTTT
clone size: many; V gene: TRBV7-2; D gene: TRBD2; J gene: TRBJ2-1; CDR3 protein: CASSLLAGAVNEQFF; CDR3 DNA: TGTGCCAGCAGCCTCCTAGCGGGGGCCGTCAATGAGCAGTTCTTC
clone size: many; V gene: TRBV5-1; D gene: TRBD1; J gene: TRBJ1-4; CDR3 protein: CASSLRGRTNEKLFF; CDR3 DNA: TGCGCCAGCAGCTTGAGGGGGCGGACTAATGAAAAACTGTTTTTT
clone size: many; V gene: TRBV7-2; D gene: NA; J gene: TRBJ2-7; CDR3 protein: CASSLASWQKQYF; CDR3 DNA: TGTGCCAGCAGCTTGGCATCCTGGCAAAAGCAGTACTTC
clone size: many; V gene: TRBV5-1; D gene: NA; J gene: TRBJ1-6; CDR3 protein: CASSLSGVGDLPNSPLHF; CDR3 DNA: TGCGCCAGCAGCTTGAGTGGGGTCGGGGACCTTCCTAATTCACCCCTCCACTTT
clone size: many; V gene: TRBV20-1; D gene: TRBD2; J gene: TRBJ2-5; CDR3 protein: CSAKPGLAGGSRETQYF; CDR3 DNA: TGCAGTGCCAAACCGGGACTAGCGGGAGGGTCGAGGGAGACCCAGTACTTC
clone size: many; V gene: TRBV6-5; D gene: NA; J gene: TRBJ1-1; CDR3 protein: CASSYSTANTEAFF; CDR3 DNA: TGTGCCAGCAGTTACTCGACTGCGAACACTGAAGCTTTCTTT
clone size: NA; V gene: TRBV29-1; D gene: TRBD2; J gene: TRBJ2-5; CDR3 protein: CSGGLAGETQYF; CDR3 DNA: TGCAGCGGGGGACTAGCTGGGGAGACCCAGTACTTC
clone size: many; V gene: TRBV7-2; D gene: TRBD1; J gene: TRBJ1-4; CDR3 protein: CASSLRTGGAREKLFF; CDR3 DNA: TGTGCCAGCAGCTTACGTACAGGGGGCGCGAGGGAAAAACTGTTTTTT
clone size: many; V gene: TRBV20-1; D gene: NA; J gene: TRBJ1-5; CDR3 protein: CSARAPGGMGNQPQHF; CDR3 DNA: TGCAGTGCTAGAGCGCCCGGGGGTATGGGCAATCAGCCCCAGCATTTT
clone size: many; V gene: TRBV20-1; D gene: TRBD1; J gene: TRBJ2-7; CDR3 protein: CSASARDRGPEQYF; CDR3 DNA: TGCAGTGCATCGGCCCGGGACAGGGGGCCCGAGCAGTACTTC
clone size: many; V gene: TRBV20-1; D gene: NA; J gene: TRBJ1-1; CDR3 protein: CSARDRIRETEAFF; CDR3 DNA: TGCAGTGCTAGAGATCGGATCAGAGAGACTGAAGCTTTCTTT
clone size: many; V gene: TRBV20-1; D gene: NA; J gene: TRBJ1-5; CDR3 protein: CSARLGRVRGNQPQHF; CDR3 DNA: TGCAGTGCTAGGTTGGGGAGGGTGAGGGGCAATCAGCCCCAGCATTTT
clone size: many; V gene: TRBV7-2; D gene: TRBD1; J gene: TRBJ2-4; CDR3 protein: CASSSFPRGSKNIQYF; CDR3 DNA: TGTGCCAGCAGCTCTTTCCCCAGGGGGTCCAAAAACATTCAGTACTTC
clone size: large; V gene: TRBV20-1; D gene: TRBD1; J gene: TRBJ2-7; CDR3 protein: CSARGTEDYEQYF; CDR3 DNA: TGCAGTGCAAGAGGGACAGAAGACTACGAGCAGTACTTC
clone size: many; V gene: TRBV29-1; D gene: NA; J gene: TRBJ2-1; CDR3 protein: CSVGGRGGTYNEQFF; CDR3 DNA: TGCAGCGTTGGAGGACGAGGGGGGACGTACAATGAGCAGTTCTTC
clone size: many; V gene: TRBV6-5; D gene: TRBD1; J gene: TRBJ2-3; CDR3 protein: CASSYSEGAYTDTQYF; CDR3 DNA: TGTGCCAGCAGTTACTCCGAGGGGGCCTACACAGATACGCAGTATTTT
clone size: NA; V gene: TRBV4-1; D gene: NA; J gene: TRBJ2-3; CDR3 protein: CASSPRNATSTDTQYF; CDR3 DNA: TGCGCCAGCAGCCCTCGGAACGCGACTAGCACAGATACGCAGTATTTT
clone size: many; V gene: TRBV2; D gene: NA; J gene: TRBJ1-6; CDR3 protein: CAIATVSNSPLHF; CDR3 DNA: TGTGCCATTGCGACAGTATCGAATTCACCCCTCCACTTT
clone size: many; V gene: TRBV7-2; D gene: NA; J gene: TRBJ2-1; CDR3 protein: CASTKGIPSDEQFF; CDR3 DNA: TGTGCCAGTACGAAGGGGATCCCAAGCGATGAGCAGTTCTTC
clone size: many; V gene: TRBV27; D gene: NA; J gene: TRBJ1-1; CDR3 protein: CASRGAGSRAEAFF; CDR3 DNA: TGTGCCAGCAGGGGGGCAGGGAGTCGGGCTGAAGCTTTCTTT
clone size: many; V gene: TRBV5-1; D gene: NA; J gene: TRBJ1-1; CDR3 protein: CASRMGGVGTSEAFF; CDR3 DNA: TGCGCCAGCAGAATGGGGGGGGTGGGAACCTCTGAAGCTTTCTTT
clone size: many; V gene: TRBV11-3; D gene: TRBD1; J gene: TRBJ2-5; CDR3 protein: CASSLGGQGLETQYF; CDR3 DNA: TGTGCCAGCAGCTTAGGTGGACAGGGCCTGGAGACCCAGTACTTC
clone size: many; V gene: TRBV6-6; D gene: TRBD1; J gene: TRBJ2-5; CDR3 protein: CASSYRTGDETQYF; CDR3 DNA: TGTGCCAGCAGTTACAGGACAGGGGACGAGACCCAGTACTTC
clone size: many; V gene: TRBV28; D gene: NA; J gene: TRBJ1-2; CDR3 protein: CASSFEGRGNYGYTF; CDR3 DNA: TGTGCCAGCAGTTTTGAGGGCAGGGGTAACTATGGCTACACCTTC
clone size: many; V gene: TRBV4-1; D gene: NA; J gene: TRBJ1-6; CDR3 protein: CASSQEVRDSLHF; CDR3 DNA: TGCGCCAGCAGCCAAGAAGTTCGTGATTCCCTCCACTTT
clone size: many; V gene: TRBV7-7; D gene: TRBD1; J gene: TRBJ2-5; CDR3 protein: CASSLGLGTGKETQYF; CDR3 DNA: TGTGCTAGCAGCTTAGGGCTTGGGACAGGAAAAGAGACCCAGTACTTC
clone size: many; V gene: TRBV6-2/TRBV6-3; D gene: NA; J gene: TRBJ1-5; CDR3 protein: CASSYGQESNQPQHF; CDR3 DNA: TGTGCCAGCAGTTATGGGCAGGAGAGTAATCAGCCCCAGCATTTT
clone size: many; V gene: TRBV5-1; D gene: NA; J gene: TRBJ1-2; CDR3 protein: CASRRPGSRGGYTF; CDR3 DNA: TGCGCCAGCAGGCGACCGGGATCTCGAGGTGGCTACACCTTC
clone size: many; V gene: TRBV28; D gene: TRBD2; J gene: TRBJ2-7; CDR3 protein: CASSLSLLAGVEQYF; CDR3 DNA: TGTGCCAGCAGTTTATCCCTGCTAGCGGGAGTCGAGCAGTACTTC
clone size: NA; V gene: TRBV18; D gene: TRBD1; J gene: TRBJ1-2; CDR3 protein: CASSGMTGGRGGYTF; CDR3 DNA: TGTGCCAGCTCAGGAATGACAGGGGGCCGCGGTGGCTACACCTTC
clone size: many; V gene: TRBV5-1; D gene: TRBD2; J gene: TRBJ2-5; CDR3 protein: CASTPQAGGGETQYF; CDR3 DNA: TGCGCCAGCACCCCCCAAGCGGGAGGGGGCGAGACCCAGTACTTC
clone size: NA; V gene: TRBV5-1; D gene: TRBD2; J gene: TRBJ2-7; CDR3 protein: CASSLAGGGRGNYEQYF; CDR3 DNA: TGCGCCAGCAGCTTGGCGGGGGGTGGACGGGGGAACTACGAGCAGTACTTC
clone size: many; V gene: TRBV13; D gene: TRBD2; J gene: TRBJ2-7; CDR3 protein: CASGVSGNPYEQYF; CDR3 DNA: TGTGCCAGCGGGGTTAGCGGGAACCCCTACGAGCAGTACTTC
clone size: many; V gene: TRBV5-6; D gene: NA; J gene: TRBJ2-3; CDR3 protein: CASSWGSRGADTQYF; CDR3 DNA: TGTGCCAGCAGCTGGGGCTCTCGCGGGGCAGATACGCAGTATTTT
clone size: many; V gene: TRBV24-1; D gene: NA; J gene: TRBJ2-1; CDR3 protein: CAIEGLGNEQFF; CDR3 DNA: TGTGCCATCGAGGGGCTCGGAAATGAGCAGTTCTTC
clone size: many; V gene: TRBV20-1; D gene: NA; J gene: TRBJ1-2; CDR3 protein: CSAFGTQNYGYTF; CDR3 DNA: TGCAGTGCTTTCGGGACGCAGAACTATGGCTACACCTTC
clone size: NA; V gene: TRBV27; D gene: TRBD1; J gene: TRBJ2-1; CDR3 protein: CASSLRRGQFYNEQFF; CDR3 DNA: TGTGCCAGCAGTTTACGCAGGGGGCAATTTTACAATGAGCAGTTCTTC
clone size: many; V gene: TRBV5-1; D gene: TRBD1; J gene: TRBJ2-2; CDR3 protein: CASSPQGADTGELFF; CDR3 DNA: TGCGCCAGCAGCCCTCAGGGGGCTGACACCGGGGAGCTGTTTTTT
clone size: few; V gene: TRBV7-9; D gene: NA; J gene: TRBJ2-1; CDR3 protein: CASSLGYNEQFF; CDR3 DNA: TGTGCCAGCAGCTTGGGATACAATGAGCAGTTCTTC
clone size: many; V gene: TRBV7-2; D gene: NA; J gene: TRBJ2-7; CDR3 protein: CASSTAGVVYYEQYF; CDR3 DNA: TGTGCCAGCAGCACCGCAGGGGTAGTGTACTACGAGCAGTACTTC
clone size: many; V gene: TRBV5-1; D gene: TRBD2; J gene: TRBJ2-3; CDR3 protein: CASSSRSGRRTDTQYF; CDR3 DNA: TGCGCCAGCAGCTCCCGGTCCGGGAGGCGCACAGATACGCAGTATTTT
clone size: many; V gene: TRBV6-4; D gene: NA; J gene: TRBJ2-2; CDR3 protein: CASSESGWASLKAGELFF; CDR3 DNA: TGTGCCAGCAGTGAAAGCGGGTGGGCTTCCCTAAAGGCCGGGGAGCTGTTTTTT
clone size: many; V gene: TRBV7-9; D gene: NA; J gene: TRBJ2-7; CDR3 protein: CASSLAPGSNSYEQYF; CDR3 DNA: TGTGCCAGCAGCTTAGCTCCAGGGAGTAACTCCTACGAGCAGTACTTC
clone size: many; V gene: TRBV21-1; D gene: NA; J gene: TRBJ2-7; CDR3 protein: CASSIAPGQGDEQYF; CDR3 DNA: TGTGCCAGCAGCATAGCTCCCGGACAGGGGGACGAGCAGTACTTC
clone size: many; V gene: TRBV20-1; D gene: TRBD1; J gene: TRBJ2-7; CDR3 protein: CSAYQPGGTGGREQYF; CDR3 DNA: TGCAGTGCCTATCAACCCGGCGGGACAGGGGGCCGCGAGCAGTACTTC
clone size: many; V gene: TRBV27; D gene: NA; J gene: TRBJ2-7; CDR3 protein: CASSLWGSPTYEQYF; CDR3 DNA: TGTGCCAGCAGTTTATGGGGGAGTCCAACCTACGAGCAGTACTTC
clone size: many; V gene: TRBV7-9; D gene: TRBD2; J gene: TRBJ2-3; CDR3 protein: CASSLPGRAQYF; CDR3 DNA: TGTGCCAGCAGCTTACCGGGGAGGGCGCAGTATTTT